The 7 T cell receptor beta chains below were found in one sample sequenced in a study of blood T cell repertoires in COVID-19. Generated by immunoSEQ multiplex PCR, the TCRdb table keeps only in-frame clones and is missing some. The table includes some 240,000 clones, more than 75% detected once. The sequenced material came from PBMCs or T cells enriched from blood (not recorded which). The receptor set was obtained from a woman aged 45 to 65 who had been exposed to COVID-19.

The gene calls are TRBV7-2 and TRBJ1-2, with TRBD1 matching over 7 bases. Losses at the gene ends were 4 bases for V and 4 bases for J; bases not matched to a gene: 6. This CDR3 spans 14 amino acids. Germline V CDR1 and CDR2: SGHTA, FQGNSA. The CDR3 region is CASSSGGQIYGYTF. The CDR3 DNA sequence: TGTGCCAGCAGCTCAGGGGGACAGATCTATGGCTACACCTTC.

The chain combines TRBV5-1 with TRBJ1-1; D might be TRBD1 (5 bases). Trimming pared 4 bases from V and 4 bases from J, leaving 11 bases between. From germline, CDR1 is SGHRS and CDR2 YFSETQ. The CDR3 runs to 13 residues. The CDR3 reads CASSPVQGTEAFF. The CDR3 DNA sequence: TGCGCCAGCAGCCCCGTGCAGGGCACTGAAGCTTTCTTT.

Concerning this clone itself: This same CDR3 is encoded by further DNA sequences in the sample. In nucleotides, the CDR3 is TGTGCCAGCTCACCACGGGGAGGCACTGAAGCTTTCTTT. It is translated as CASSPRGGTEAFF. This sequence joins TRBV18 and TRBJ1-1; D remains ambiguous. Between the trimmed V and J ends, which lost 1 base and 4 bases, there was a span of 7 bases. CDR1 and CDR2 from the germline V gene are KGHSH and LQKENI. This CDR3 spans 13 amino acids.

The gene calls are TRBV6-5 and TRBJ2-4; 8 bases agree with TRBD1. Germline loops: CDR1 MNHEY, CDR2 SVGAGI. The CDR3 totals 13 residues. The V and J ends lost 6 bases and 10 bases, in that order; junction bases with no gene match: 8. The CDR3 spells CASRGGQGKIQYF. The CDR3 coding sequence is TGTGCCAGCAGGGGTGGACAGGGTAAAATTCAGTACTTC.

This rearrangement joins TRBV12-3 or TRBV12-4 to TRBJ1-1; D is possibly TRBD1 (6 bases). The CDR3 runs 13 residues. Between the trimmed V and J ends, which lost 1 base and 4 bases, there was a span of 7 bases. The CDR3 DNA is TGTGCCAGCAGTTTAGACAGGGTCACTGAAGCTTTCTTT. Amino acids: CASSLDRVTEAFF.

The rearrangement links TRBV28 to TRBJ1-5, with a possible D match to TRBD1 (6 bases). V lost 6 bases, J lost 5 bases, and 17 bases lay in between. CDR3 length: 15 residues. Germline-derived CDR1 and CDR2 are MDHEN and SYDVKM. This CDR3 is CASSRVAGVDQPQHF. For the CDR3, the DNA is TGTGCCAGCAGCCGGGTGGCAGGGGTGGATCAGCCCCAGCATTTT.

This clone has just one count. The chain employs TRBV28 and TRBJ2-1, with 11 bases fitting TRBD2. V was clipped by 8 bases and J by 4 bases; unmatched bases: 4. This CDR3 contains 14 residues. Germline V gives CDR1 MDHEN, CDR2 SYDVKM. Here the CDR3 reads CASAIAGGYNEQFF. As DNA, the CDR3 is TGTGCCAGCGCCATAGCGGGGGGGTACAATGAGCAGTTCTTC. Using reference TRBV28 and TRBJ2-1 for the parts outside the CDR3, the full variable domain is DVKVTQSSRYLVKRTGEKVFLECVQDMDHENMFWYRQDPGLGLRLIYFSYDVKMKEKGDIPEGYSVSREKKERFSLILESASTNQTSMYLCASAIAGGYNEQFFGPGTRLTVL.